The rows below give T cell receptor beta chains drawn from one sample of a study of blood T cell repertoires in COVID-19. TCRdb's table, derived via immunoSEQ multiplex PCR, lists solely in-frame clones and lacks some. The sample holds some 150,000 clones, 76% seen once. Sample: peripheral blood. These receptors all come from a man aged 60-69 years with acute or convalescent COVID-19. The CDR3 runs from the conserved cysteine through the conserved F or W. The D gene is left open where the match is weak. Clone size is stated in some rows and not others, as once, few, many or a class when expanded.

v_gene: TRBV4-1; d_gene: TRBD1; abundance: few; j_gene: TRBJ2-2; CDR3aa: CASSTGQEVNTGELFF; CDR3nt: TGCGCCAGCAGCACGGGACAGGAGGTGAACACCGGGGAGCTGTTTTTT
v_gene: TRBV3-1/TRBV3-2; d_gene: TRBD2; abundance: once; j_gene: TRBJ2-5; CDR3aa: CASSQIGRAEQETQYF; CDR3nt: TGTGCCAGCAGCCAAATCGGGAGGGCCGAGCAGGAGACCCAGTACTTC
v_gene: TRBV12-5; d_gene: TRBD2; abundance: NA; j_gene: TRBJ2-1; CDR3aa: CASFRGTSGLLSSYNEQFF; CDR3nt: TGTGCTAGTTTCAGGGGGACTAGCGGACTCTTGAGCTCCTACAATGAGCAGTTCTTC
v_gene: TRBV19; d_gene: TRBD1; abundance: NA; j_gene: TRBJ2-5; CDR3aa: CASRRGNQETQYF; CDR3nt: TGTGCCAGTCGCAGGGGGAACCAAGAGACCCAGTACTTC
v_gene: TRBV5-1; d_gene: TRBD2; abundance: NA; j_gene: TRBJ2-5; CDR3aa: CASSLALAGETQYF; CDR3nt: TGCGCCAGCAGCTTGGCACTAGCGGGGGAGACCCAGTACTTC
v_gene: TRBV5-1; d_gene: NA; abundance: few; j_gene: TRBJ1-4; CDR3aa: CASSLTEGEKLFF; CDR3nt: TGCGCCAGCAGCTTGACGGAGGGGGAAAAACTGTTTTTT
v_gene: TRBV7-2; d_gene: NA; abundance: NA; j_gene: TRBJ2-1; CDR3aa: CASSPLASSDEQFF; CDR3nt: TGTGCCAGCAGCCCTTTAGCGTCCTCGGATGAGCAGTTCTTC
v_gene: TRBV9; d_gene: NA; abundance: NA; j_gene: TRBJ2-2; CDR3aa: CASSVAVSGNTGELFF; CDR3nt: TGTGCCAGCAGCGTAGCCGTCAGCGGGAACACCGGGGAGCTGTTTTTT
v_gene: TRBV10-3; d_gene: NA; abundance: many; j_gene: TRBJ2-5; CDR3aa: CAISESSETQYF; CDR3nt: TGTGCCATCAGTGAGTCCAGTGAGACCCAGTACTTC
v_gene: TRBV29-1; d_gene: NA; abundance: NA; j_gene: TRBJ2-5; CDR3aa: CSVEDSRTQYF; CDR3nt: TGCAGCGTTGAAGATTCGAGGACCCAGTACTTC
v_gene: TRBV3-1/TRBV3-2; d_gene: NA; abundance: NA; j_gene: TRBJ2-1; CDR3aa: CASSRAHEQFF; CDR3nt: TGTGCCAGCAGCCGCGCTCACGAGCAGTTCTTC
v_gene: TRBV18; d_gene: NA; abundance: NA; j_gene: TRBJ2-5; CDR3aa: CASSPRTQGRQETQYF; CDR3nt: TGTGCCAGCTCACCACGGACTCAGGGGCGACAAGAGACCCAGTACTTC
v_gene: TRBV30; d_gene: NA; abundance: NA; j_gene: TRBJ2-1; CDR3aa: CAWDHTGNEQFF; CDR3nt: TGTGCCTGGGACCACACGGGCAATGAGCAGTTCTTC
v_gene: TRBV30; d_gene: TRBD1; abundance: few; j_gene: TRBJ2-1; CDR3aa: CARRDRVDNEQFF; CDR3nt: TGTGCCCGCCGGGACAGGGTAGACAATGAGCAGTTCTTC
v_gene: TRBV27; d_gene: NA; abundance: NA; j_gene: TRBJ1-4; CDR3aa: CASSRTSRGSSTNEKLFF; CDR3nt: TGTGCCAGCAGTCGGACTTCTAGGGGGAGTTCGACTAATGAAAAACTGTTTTTT
v_gene: TRBV23-1; d_gene: NA; abundance: once; j_gene: TRBJ1-5; CDR3aa: CASSQPEYTSNQPQHF; CDR3nt: TGCGCCAGCAGTCAGCCGGAGTATACGAGCAATCAGCCCCAGCATTTT
v_gene: TRBV30; d_gene: TRBD1; abundance: NA; j_gene: TRBJ1-2; CDR3aa: CAWTLLTGAGYTF; CDR3nt: TGTGCCTGGACTCTCCTCACAGGGGCCGGCTACACCTTC
v_gene: TRBV7-2; d_gene: NA; abundance: once; j_gene: TRBJ1-3; CDR3aa: CASSRTGNSGNTIYF; CDR3nt: TGTGCCAGCAGCCGTACAGGGAATAGTGGAAACACCATATATTTT
v_gene: TRBV7-8; d_gene: TRBD1; abundance: NA; j_gene: TRBJ1-5; CDR3aa: CASSPTGGFSNQPQHF; CDR3nt: TGTGCCAGCAGCCCTACAGGGGGTTTTAGCAATCAGCCCCAGCATTTT
v_gene: TRBV18; d_gene: NA; abundance: NA; j_gene: TRBJ1-2; CDR3aa: CASSNVRENYGYTF; CDR3nt: TGTGCCAGCTCGAATGTGAGGGAAAACTATGGCTACACCTTC
v_gene: TRBV6-5; d_gene: NA; abundance: NA; j_gene: TRBJ2-1; CDR3aa: CACSFGGSGLEQFF; CDR3nt: TGTGCATGCTCCTTTGGGGGGTCGGGGCTTGAGCAGTTCTTC
v_gene: TRBV30; d_gene: TRBD2; abundance: NA; j_gene: TRBJ2-3; CDR3aa: CAWSGLAATDTQYF; CDR3nt: TGTGCCTGGAGCGGGCTAGCGGCCACAGATACGCAGTATTTT
v_gene: TRBV5-4; d_gene: TRBD1; abundance: few; j_gene: TRBJ1-5; CDR3aa: CASSVDRSQPQHF; CDR3nt: TGTGCCAGCAGCGTGGACAGGAGTCAGCCCCAGCATTTT
v_gene: TRBV10-2; d_gene: TRBD1; abundance: NA; j_gene: TRBJ2-7; CDR3aa: CASSEDRGGYEQYF; CDR3nt: TGCGCCAGCAGTGAGGACAGGGGGGGCTACGAGCAGTACTTC
v_gene: TRBV7-8; d_gene: NA; abundance: NA; j_gene: TRBJ1-2; CDR3aa: CASSPSAYGYTF; CDR3nt: TGTGCCAGCAGCCCCAGCGCATATGGCTACACCTTC
v_gene: TRBV4-1; d_gene: TRBD1; abundance: NA; j_gene: TRBJ1-1; CDR3aa: CASSPQTGKTEAFF; CDR3nt: TGCGCCAGCAGCCCCCAGACAGGGAAAACTGAAGCTTTCTTT
v_gene: TRBV19; d_gene: NA; abundance: NA; j_gene: TRBJ2-2; CDR3aa: CASSPRQHTGELFF; CDR3nt: TGTGCCAGTAGTCCCCGACAGCACACCGGGGAGCTGTTTTTT
v_gene: TRBV12-5; d_gene: NA; abundance: NA; j_gene: TRBJ2-3; CDR3aa: CASGLDLPDTQYF; CDR3nt: TGTGCTAGTGGTTTGGACCTACCAGATACGCAGTATTTT
v_gene: TRBV19; d_gene: TRBD2; abundance: NA; j_gene: TRBJ2-3; CDR3aa: CASSIASGAHPEADTQYF; CDR3nt: TGTGCCAGTAGTATAGCTAGCGGGGCCCACCCGGAAGCAGATACGCAGTATTTT
v_gene: TRBV5-1; d_gene: NA; abundance: NA; j_gene: TRBJ1-2; CDR3aa: CASRPGHTGAARHYTF; CDR3nt: TGCGCCAGCCGCCCCGGACATACAGGAGCCGCCCGGCACTACACCTTC
v_gene: TRBV6-5; d_gene: TRBD1; abundance: NA; j_gene: TRBJ1-2; CDR3aa: CASSYMRTGGGYGYTF; CDR3nt: TGTGCCAGCAGTTACATGCGGACAGGGGGCGGTTATGGCTACACCTTC
v_gene: TRBV3-1/TRBV3-2; d_gene: NA; abundance: NA; j_gene: TRBJ2-7; CDR3aa: CASSQGLASSEQYF; CDR3nt: TGTGCCAGCAGCCAAGGGCTAGCTAGTAGCGAGCAGTACTTC
v_gene: TRBV30; d_gene: TRBD1; abundance: NA; j_gene: TRBJ1-2; CDR3aa: CAWSRDRAINYGYTF; CDR3nt: TGTGCCTGGTCTCGGGACAGGGCAATAAACTATGGCTACACCTTC
v_gene: TRBV18; d_gene: NA; abundance: few; j_gene: TRBJ1-1; CDR3aa: CASSHGENTEAFF; CDR3nt: TGTGCCAGCTCTCACGGGGAAAACACTGAAGCTTTCTTT
v_gene: TRBV7-9; d_gene: NA; abundance: NA; j_gene: TRBJ2-1; CDR3aa: CASSLVAGPQGDNEQFF; CDR3nt: TGTGCCAGCAGCTTAGTGGCAGGGCCTCAAGGGGACAATGAGCAGTTCTTC
v_gene: TRBV24-1; d_gene: TRBD2; abundance: NA; j_gene: TRBJ2-1; CDR3aa: CATSDPESGSLSYNEQFF; CDR3nt: TGTGCCACCAGTGACCCTGAGAGCGGGAGCCTCTCCTACAATGAGCAGTTCTTC
v_gene: TRBV24-1; d_gene: NA; abundance: NA; j_gene: TRBJ2-2; CDR3aa: CATSDRLDTGELFF; CDR3nt: TGTGCCACCAGTGACCGTCTAGACACCGGGGAGCTGTTTTTT
v_gene: TRBV10-3; d_gene: NA; abundance: NA; j_gene: TRBJ2-7; CDR3aa: CATKDDGETKAYEQYF; CDR3nt: TGTGCCACCAAAGACGACGGGGAGACAAAAGCCTACGAGCAGTACTTC
v_gene: TRBV6-5; d_gene: NA; abundance: NA; j_gene: TRBJ1-3; CDR3aa: CASSYGRGSGNTIYF; CDR3nt: TGTGCCAGCAGTTACGGCCGGGGCTCTGGAAACACCATATATTTT
v_gene: TRBV2; d_gene: NA; abundance: NA; j_gene: TRBJ1-4; CDR3aa: CASRDTATNEKLFF; CDR3nt: TGTGCCAGCAGGGACACTGCAACTAATGAAAAACTGTTTTTT
v_gene: TRBV23-1; d_gene: TRBD1; abundance: NA; j_gene: TRBJ1-1; CDR3aa: CASSHHGTGYTEAFF; CDR3nt: TGCGCCAGCAGTCATCATGGGACAGGATACACTGAAGCTTTCTTT
v_gene: TRBV2; d_gene: TRBD2; abundance: NA; j_gene: TRBJ2-7; CDR3aa: CASRISTSGRYEQYF; CDR3nt: TGTGCCAGCAGGATTTCGACTAGCGGGAGATACGAGCAGTACTTC
v_gene: TRBV14; d_gene: NA; abundance: NA; j_gene: TRBJ2-1; CDR3aa: CASSQDRGTRPYNEQFF; CDR3nt: TGTGCCAGCAGCCAAGATCGGGGGACGAGACCTTACAATGAGCAGTTCTTC
v_gene: TRBV19; d_gene: NA; abundance: NA; j_gene: TRBJ2-6; CDR3aa: CASKGWGRGPSGANVLTF; CDR3nt: TGTGCCAGTAAGGGGTGGGGCAGGGGCCCCTCTGGGGCCAACGTCCTGACTTTC
v_gene: TRBV14; d_gene: NA; abundance: few; j_gene: TRBJ2-3; CDR3aa: CASSQEKRVSATDTQYF; CDR3nt: TGTGCCAGCAGCCAAGAAAAGCGGGTGTCCGCCACAGATACGCAGTATTTT
v_gene: TRBV9; d_gene: TRBD1; abundance: few; j_gene: TRBJ1-1; CDR3aa: CASTPENRGLTEAFF; CDR3nt: TGTGCCAGCACCCCGGAAAACAGGGGGCTCACTGAAGCTTTCTTT